Shown below are 2 T cell receptor beta chains from a single sample sequenced in a study of neurological immune-mediated disorders. TCRdb ran MiXCR on the 5' RACE reads and lists one entry per CDR3 protein. The sample holds more than 100,000 distinct CDR3 sequences, 10% to 12% seen once. The time point: longitudinal time-point 3. The specimen sequenced was PBMCs. These receptor sequences come from a female donor with HTLV-1-associated myelopathy (HAM/TSP).

In its sample, this clonotype was seen many times. V is TRBV5-1 and J is TRBJ2-5; D unresolved. V was trimmed by 0 bases and J by 2 bases, leaving 8 bases between them. CDR1 is SGHRS, CDR2 YFSETQ, per germline. The CDR3 spans 14 residues. The CDR3 loop is CASSLVHTQETQYF. The CDR3 bases are TGCGCCAGCAGCTTGGTACACACTCAAGAGACCCAGTACTTC.

A single count supports this clonotype. V is TRBV20-1 and J is TRBJ1-4; D gene unclear. The ends were cut back, 5 bases at V and 2 bases at J, with 9 bases in the middle. Germline CDR1 reads DFQATT; CDR2 reads SNEGSKA (reference sequence). The CDR3 extends over 13 amino acids. The chain's CDR3 is CSALGITNEKLFF. DNA for the CDR3: TGCAGTGCTCTGGGCATTACTAATGAAAAACTGTTTTTT.